The 31 T cell receptor beta chains listed next were all sequenced from one sample in a study of neoadjuvant anti-PD-1 for oral cavity cancer. Measured with immunoSEQ multiplex PCR; TCRdb has only the in-frame clones, and not every one. The table shows about 15,000 clones, with about 67% occurring only once. Sequencing was performed on PBMCs, taken before nivolumab (anti-PD-1) treatment. All receptors derive from a person aged 35-79 years with oral cavity squamous cell carcinoma.

The chain recombines TRBV5-6 with TRBJ2-3, with 8 bases aligning to TRBD2. CDR3 length: 14 amino acids. Germline V lookup: CDR1 SGHDT, CDR2 YYEEEE. After removal of 6 bases from V and 0 bases from J, the junction contained 3 bases not matched to a gene. CDR3 residues: CASTIAGSTDTQYF. As DNA, the CDR3 is TGTGCCAGCACCATAGCGGGGAGCACAGATACGCAGTATTTT.

The chain joins TRBV29-1 to TRBJ1-2; D uncertain. Germline CDR1 and CDR2: SQVTM and ANQGSEA. The CDR3 loop spans 12 amino acids. The V end lost 7 bases, the J end lost 8 bases, and 17 bases lay between the germline ends. CDR3 residues: CSGSTGIGGYTF. CDR3 DNA: TGCAGCGGATCCACCGGGATCGGCGGCTACACCTTC.

The rearrangement links TRBV19 to TRBJ2-3, with 11 positions matching TRBD2. The germline gives CDR1 LNHDA, CDR2 SQIVND (reference sequence). J was trimmed by 1 base and V by 9 bases; bases with no gene match: 6. The CDR3 runs 15 residues. CDR3 residues: CASKTSGERTDTQYF. The CDR3 DNA follows: TGTGCCAGCAAGACTAGCGGGGAACGCACAGATACGCAGTATTTT.

This chain connects TRBV28 to TRBJ1-2; D gene unclear. This CDR3 contains 11 residues. Germline-derived CDR1 and CDR2 are MDHEN and SYDVKM. Trimming took 2 bases from V and 5 from J, leaving 3 bases between them. CDR3 sequence reads: CASSLNYGYTF. In nucleotides, the CDR3 is TGTGCCAGCAGTTTAAATTATGGCTACACCTTC.

The CDR3 bases are TGTGCCAGCAGTGCTGGACAGGGGGTTAAAGCTTTCTTT. This translates into CASSAGQGVKAFF. J is TRBJ1-1 and V is TRBV2; 10 nucleotides match TRBD1. Losses at the gene ends were 4 bases for V and 9 bases for J; bases not matched to a gene: 5. This CDR3 has 13 amino acids. CDR1 SNHLY and CDR2 FYNNEI come from the germline V gene.

The rearrangement links TRBV25-1 to TRBJ1-4; 11 positions agree with TRBD1. Germline V gene sequence: CDR1 MGHDK, CDR2 SYGVNS. The CDR3 loop spans 15 amino acids. Unmatched junction bases numbered 7, after V lost 5 bases and J lost 8 bases. The CDR3 coding sequence is TGTGCCAGCAGTTGGGGAGGGACAGGGGGAGAAAAACTGTTTTTT. Residues: CASSWGGTGGEKLFF.

The chain couples TRBV2 to TRBJ2-5; maybe TRBD2 (5 bases). The CDR3 contains 14 residues. V was cut by 4 bases and J by 2 bases, with 11 bases left in between. Germline V gives CDR1 SNHLY, CDR2 FYNNEI. The CDR3 DNA follows: TGTGCCAGCAGTGCCAAGCGGATTCAAGAGACCCAGTACTTC. This encodes CASSAKRIQETQYF.

J is TRBJ1-6 and V is TRBV6-5; 9 bases align to TRBD1. CDR1 and CDR2 (germline): MNHEY, SVGAGI. The CDR3 is made up of 16 amino acids. Losses at the gene ends were 4 bases for V and 7 bases for J; bases not matched to a gene: 8. CDR3 region: CASSLHRDRDNSPLHF. The CDR3 coding sequence is TGTGCCAGCAGTTTACACCGGGACAGGGACAATTCACCCCTCCACTTT.

This clone was observed a handful of times. The chain links TRBV19 to TRBJ1-5, with TRBD1 as a possible D gene (5 bases). This CDR3 contains 15 residues. Germline V gives CDR1 LNHDA, CDR2 SQIVND (reference sequence). The ends were cut back, 7 bases at V and 3 bases at J, with 16 bases in the middle. The CDR3 sequence: CASNREGDANQPQHF. The CDR3 DNA is TGTGCCAGTAATCGGGAAGGGGATGCCAATCAGCCCCAGCATTTT.

The CDR3 sequence is CASTGTYSSGNTIYF. The CDR3 DNA reads TGTGCCAGCACCGGGACGTACTCCTCTGGAAACACCATATATTTT. V is TRBV2 and J is TRBJ1-3, with D perhaps matching TRBD1 (5 bases). The CDR3 has 15 residues. CDR1 SNHLY and CDR2 FYNNEI come from the germline V gene. The V gene lost 7 bases and the J gene lost 0 bases, with 13 bases spanning the gap.

This clone turned up a few times. This sequence joins TRBV19 and TRBJ2-7; 9 bases fit TRBD2. Germline CDR1 reads LNHDA; CDR2 reads SQIVND (reference sequence). V shed 7 bases and J 6 bases; nucleotides not matched to a gene: 10. CDR3 size: 14 residues. CDR3 in DNA: TGTGCCAGTAATGACAGAGGACTAGCGAGCGAGCAGTACTTC. Amino acids: CASNDRGLASEQYF.

V gene TRBV6-6 combines with J gene TRBJ1-3; D gene uncertain. The V gene's germline CDR1 is MNHNY and CDR2 SVGAGI (reference sequence). The CDR3 is 14 amino acids. Trimming took 6 bases from V and 2 from J, leaving 11 bases between them. CDR3 region: CASSGGAAGNTIYF. DNA for the CDR3: TGTGCCAGCAGCGGCGGAGCGGCTGGAAACACCATATATTTT.

In this sample, this clone turned up a few times. The chain links TRBV5-1 to TRBJ2-2, with TRBD2 matching over 7 bases. The CDR3 extends over 14 amino acids. J gave up 6 bases and V 2 bases, and 4 bases lay outside the gene matches. Germline CDR1 reads SGHRS; CDR2 reads YFSETQ. The CDR3 bases are TGCGCCAGCAGCTTCATGACTAGCCCCGGGGAGCTGTTTTTT. Amino acids: CASSFMTSPGELFF.

The chain links TRBV27 to TRBJ2-1; 13 nucleotides match TRBD2. The ends lost 5 bases at V and 9 bases at J; junction bases unmatched: 10. CDR1 is MNHEY and CDR2 is SMNVEV in the germline V gene (reference sequence). This CDR3 comprises 16 residues. The CDR3 coding sequence is TGTGCCAGCAGTCCACAAGGACTAGCGGGAGAGAGTGAGCAGTTCTTC. Translated: CASSPQGLAGESEQFF.

The chain combines TRBV6-4 with TRBJ2-2; 13 bases are a match to TRBD2. The CDR3 is 18 amino acids. CDR1 is MRHNA, CDR2 SNTAGT, per germline. V lost 5 bases and J lost 4; bases outside the gene matches: 10. The CDR3 reads CASSPGLAGVAATGELFF. The DNA for the CDR3 is TGTGCCAGCAGTCCCGGACTAGCGGGAGTTGCAGCCACCGGGGAGCTGTTTTTT.

The chain links TRBV5-1 to TRBJ1-1; D gene unclear. V lost 4 bases, J lost 3 bases, and 7 bases lay in between. Per germline, CDR1 SGHRS and CDR2 YFSETQ. CDR3 length: 12 amino acids. As DNA, the CDR3 is TGCGCCAGCAGCACTTCAGACACTGAAGCTTTCTTT. It translates to CASSTSDTEAFF.

CDR3 bases: TGTGCCACCGGACAGGGGACCATCACCGGGGAGCTGTTTTTT. Translating gives CATGQGTITGELFF. The V and J genes are TRBV25-1 and TRBJ2-2; 9 bases are shared with TRBD1. Looked up from germline, CDR1 is MGHDK and CDR2 is SYGVNS. The length of the CDR3 is 14 residues. The V and J ends lost 10 bases and 4 bases, in that order; junction bases with no gene match: 7.

V gene TRBV30 combines with J gene TRBJ2-5; D is uncertain. Trimming took 2 bases from V and 1 from J, leaving 8 bases between them. The CDR3 is 13 residues long. Germline lookup yields CDR1 GTSNPN and CDR2 SVGIG (reference sequence). CDR3 nucleotide sequence: TGTGCCTGGAGTTTCAATTTCCAAGAGACCCAGTACTTC. Protein product: CAWSFNFQETQYF. Using reference TRBV30 and TRBJ2-5 for the parts outside the CDR3, the full variable domain is SQTIHQWPATLVQPVGSPLSLECTVEGTSNPNLYWYRQAAGRGLQLLFYSVGIGQISSEVPQNLSASRPQDRQFILSSKKLLLSDSGFYLCAWSFNFQETQYFGPGTRLLVL.

The chain combines TRBV29-1 with TRBJ2-7; possibly TRBD1 for D (6 bases). CDR3 size: 13 residues. CDR1 and CDR2 from the germline V gene are SQVTM and ANQGSEA. Trimming shortened V by 6 bases and J by 7 bases, and 19 bases separated the two germline ends. This CDR3 is CSVVGGFSGEQYF. The CDR3 DNA sequence: TGCAGCGTCGTAGGGGGTTTTTCGGGGGAGCAGTACTTC.

The V and J genes are TRBV9 and TRBJ2-5, with 7 bases matching TRBD1. There are 15 residues in the CDR3. V shed 4 bases and J 1 base; nucleotides not matched to a gene: 7. In germline, CDR1 is SGDLS, CDR2 YYNGEE. CDR3 DNA: TGTGCCAGCAGCCCCCCGGGACAGCCCCAAGAGACCCAGTACTTC. Its translation: CASSPPGQPQETQYF.

This clone was observed a handful of times. The rearrangement links TRBV5-5 to TRBJ2-3; 7 nucleotides align to TRBD1. This CDR3 is built from 16 residues. V lost 1 base and J lost 6; bases outside the gene matches: 11. Germline CDR1 and CDR2: SGHKS and YYEKEE (reference sequence). CDR3 sequence reads: CASSLRRQGDMDTQYF. CDR3 sequence (DNA): TGTGCCAGCAGCTTGCGTCGCCAGGGGGACATGGATACGCAGTATTTT.

The genes are TRBV27 and TRBJ1-1; 8 bases are shared with TRBD1. V was clipped by 5 bases and J by 4 bases; unmatched bases: 12. There are 16 residues in the CDR3. Germline-derived CDR1 and CDR2 are MNHEY and SMNVEV (reference sequence). This CDR3 reads CASSNAGGEDSTEAFF. The CDR3, as DNA: TGTGCCAGCAGTAATGCAGGGGGCGAGGACAGCACTGAAGCTTTCTTT.

This rearrangement joins TRBV7-9 to TRBJ1-2, with D possibly being TRBD1 (5 bases). The germline gives CDR1 SEHNR, CDR2 FQNEAQ (reference sequence). CDR3 length: 12 residues. V was cut by 5 bases and J by 8 bases, with 12 bases left in between. As DNA, the CDR3 is TGTGCCAGCAGCCTGGGGGGGAGAGGCTACACCTTC. The encoded protein is CASSLGGRGYTF.

The V call is TRBV5-1, the J call TRBJ2-3; D gene uncertain. CDR1 and CDR2 (germline): SGHRS, YFSETQ. V was clipped by 0 bases and J by 2 bases, with 7 bases between them. The CDR3 is 14 residues long. This CDR3 reads CASSLETHTDTQYF. CDR3 bases: TGCGCCAGCAGCTTGGAGACACACACAGATACGCAGTATTTT. Full variable domain (rest looked up from reference TRBV5-1 and TRBJ2-3): KAGVTQTPRYLIKTRGQQVTLSCSPISGHRSVSWYQQTPGQGLQFLFEYFSETQRNKGNFPGRFSGRQFSNSRSEMNVSTLELGDSALYLCASSLETHTDTQYFGPGTRLTVL.

The rearrangement joins TRBV5-1 to TRBJ2-1; D remains ambiguous. This CDR3 has 14 amino acids. The V end lost 4 bases, the J end lost 0 bases, and 8 bases lay between the germline ends. Per the germline V gene, CDR1 is SGHRS and CDR2 is YFSETQ. The CDR3 loop reads CASSGLSSYNEQFF. The CDR3 DNA reads TGCGCCAGCAGCGGTCTTTCCTCCTACAATGAGCAGTTCTTC.

This clone showed up just once. The chain recombines TRBV2 with TRBJ2-1; D gene ambiguous. The germline V gene encodes CDR1 SNHLY and CDR2 FYNNEI. V lost 4 bases and J 6 bases, leaving 13 bases between the germline ends. The CDR3 length is 14 residues. The CDR3 DNA follows: TGTGCCAGCAGTGTAGGGCTAGACTTCAATGAGCAGTTCTTC. Translated: CASSVGLDFNEQFF. The full variable domain, rest sourced from reference TRBV2 and TRBJ2-1, is EPEVTQTPSHQVTQMGQEVILRCVPISNHLYFYWYRQILGQKVEFLVSFYNNEISEKSEIFDDQFSVERPDGSNFTLKIRSTKLEDSAMYFCASSVGLDFNEQFFGPGTRLTVL.

The gene calls are TRBV2 and TRBJ2-3, with 13 bases lining up with TRBD2. Germline loops: CDR1 SNHLY, CDR2 FYNNEI. After removal of 4 bases from V and 3 bases from J, the junction contained 7 bases not matched to a gene. The CDR3 spans 17 residues. The CDR3 DNA follows: TGTGCCAGCAGTGCCGGGACTAGCGGGACGAGGACAGATACGCAGTATTTT. Translating gives CASSAGTSGTRTDTQYF. Together with reference TRBV2 and TRBJ2-3, the CDR3 gives the full variable domain: EPEVTQTPSHQVTQMGQEVILRCVPISNHLYFYWYRQILGQKVEFLVSFYNNEISEKSEIFDDQFSVERPDGSNFTLKIRSTKLEDSAMYFCASSAGTSGTRTDTQYFGPGTRLTVL.

This clone was counted only a few times. The V call is TRBV2, the J call TRBJ2-7, with TRBD1 matching over 7 bases. J was trimmed by 2 bases and V by 4 bases; bases with no gene match: 8. Germline V lookup: CDR1 SNHLY, CDR2 FYNNEI. There are 15 residues in the CDR3. In DNA form, the CDR3 reads TGTGCCAGCAGTGCAGAGGGGGCCAAAGCCTACGAGCAGTACTTC. Translation: CASSAEGAKAYEQYF.

The chain uses TRBV7-9 and TRBJ2-7; D remains unclear. V shed 3 bases and J shed 0 bases, with 9 bases lying between them. This CDR3 has 14 residues. Germline CDR1 and CDR2: SEHNR and FQNEAQ (reference sequence). The CDR3 DNA sequence: TGTGCCAGCAGCTTCGGCAGGAACTCCTACGAGCAGTACTTC. Residues: CASSFGRNSYEQYF.

The chain links TRBV27 to TRBJ2-7, with 9 bases that match TRBD2. This CDR3 has 15 amino acids. CDR1 is MNHEY, CDR2 SMNVEV, per germline (reference sequence). With 5 bases clipped from V and 5 bases from J, the junction kept 10 bases outside the gene matches. The DNA of the CDR3 is TGTGCCAGCAGTGCCTGGACTAGCGCGAGGGACGAGCAGTACTTC. Its protein product is CASSAWTSARDEQYF.

V and J are TRBV2 and TRBJ1-4; D is ambiguous. CDR3 length: 18 residues. The germline V gene encodes CDR1 SNHLY and CDR2 FYNNEI. V was trimmed by 0 bases and J by 6 bases, leaving 20 bases between them. The CDR3 nucleotides read TGTGCCAGCAGTGAAGCGCCGGGCTTCGATAGGGTCGATGAAAAACTGTTTTTT. It is translated as CASSEAPGFDRVDEKLFF.